A single sample is the source of the 32 T cell receptor beta chains below, sequenced in a study of T-cell reconstitution after alpha-beta-depleted transplantation in children. This sample's TCRbeta library carried unique molecular identifier barcodes. TCRdb itself ran the PCR reads through MiXCR, one entry per CDR3 protein. The table shows 440,000 or so distinct CDR3 sequences, with around 9.9% occurring only once. The input for sequencing was PBMCs from the stem cell graft donor, taken from the stem cell graft. These receptors were obtained from a human donor who donated a stem cell graft to a child with acute myeloid leukemia.

The rearrangement links TRBV3-1 to TRBJ2-5; TRBD2 aligns across 15 bases. Trimming cost V 3 bases and J 2 bases; bases outside gene matches: 4. CDR3 length: 17 residues. The germline gives CDR1 LGHDT, CDR2 YNNKEL (reference sequence). The DNA of the CDR3 is TGTGCCAGCAGCCACGGGACTAGCGGGAGGATTCAAGAGACCCAGTACTTC. Translated, it gives CASSHGTSGRIQETQYF.

The table lists this clonotype with many counts. The rearrangement uses TRBV5-1 and TRBJ2-3, with 9 bases matching TRBD2. CDR1 is SGHRS, CDR2 YFSETQ, per germline. The V and J ends lost 0 bases and 0 bases, in that order; junction bases with no gene match: 2. The CDR3 spans 16 residues. The CDR3 nucleotides are TGCGCCAGCAGCTTGGCTAGCGGGACTAGCACAGATACGCAGTATTTT. It specifies CASSLASGTSTDTQYF. The full variable domain, completed using reference TRBV5-1 and TRBJ2-3, is KAGVTQTPRYLIKTRGQQVTLSCSPISGHRSVSWYQQTPGQGLQFLFEYFSETQRNKGNFPGRFSGRQFSNSRSEMNVSTLELGDSALYLCASSLASGTSTDTQYFGPGTRLTVL.

The chain couples TRBV4-1 to TRBJ2-2, with D unresolved. The V gene's germline CDR1 is MGHRA and CDR2 YSYEKL. This CDR3 has 18 residues. The ends were cut back, 1 base at V and 6 bases at J, with 21 bases in the middle. Here the CDR3 DNA reads TGCGCCAGCAGCCAAGCCATCCTGGCCTTCGGGTCTGCCGGGGAGCTGTTTTTT. This encodes CASSQAILAFGSAGELFF.

This clonotype was counted only a few times. The chain carries TRBV13 and TRBJ2-1; TRBD2 agrees at 7 bases. CDR1 is PRHDT and CDR2 is FYEKMQ in the germline V gene (reference sequence). V was pared by 1 base and J by 1 base, with 13 bases of the junction left unmatched. CDR3 length equals 19 residues. CDR3 sequence: CASSLVSLAEGGSYNEQFF. In nucleotides, the CDR3 is TGTGCCAGCAGCTTAGTGTCTCTAGCGGAAGGTGGATCCTACAATGAGCAGTTCTTC.

The chain recombines TRBV4-1 with TRBJ2-1; no clear D gene. This CDR3 has 18 residues. CDR1 MGHRA and CDR2 YSYEKL come from the germline V gene. With 0 bases removed from V and 1 base from J, the gap between germline ends came to 16 bases. DNA for the CDR3: TGCGCCAGCAGCCAAGATCTTCCCTCGGTGGGGTCCTACAATGAGCAGTTCTTC. This encodes CASSQDLPSVGSYNEQFF.

The chain recombines TRBV7-8 with TRBJ1-2; the match to TRBD1 covers 7 bases. J lost 6 bases, V lost 0 bases, and 7 bases had no gene match. The CDR3 runs 15 residues. The germline V gene has CDR1 SGHVS and CDR2 FQNEAQ. CDR3 in amino acids: CASSLASRQGNGYTF. The CDR3, as DNA: TGTGCCAGCAGCTTAGCTTCGAGACAGGGTAATGGCTACACCTTC.

A few counts support this clonotype. The genes are TRBV12-5 and TRBJ2-7; 7 nucleotides line up with TRBD2. The germline gives CDR1 LGHNT, CDR2 FRNRAP. This CDR3 comprises 14 residues. Trimming took 5 bases from V and 1 from J; bases not matched to a gene: 5. CDR3 sequence reads: CASGKPSGSYEQYF. The CDR3 bases are TGTGCTAGTGGTAAACCTAGCGGATCCTACGAGCAGTACTTC.

In this sample, this clonotype turned up a few times. This rearrangement joins TRBV6-5 to TRBJ2-2; unclear D gene. V was shortened by 0 bases and J by 4 bases, with 9 bases between the two germline ends. Germline lookup yields CDR1 MNHEY and CDR2 SVGAGI. The CDR3 consists of 15 residues. Written as DNA, the CDR3 is TGTGCCAGCAGTTACTCGGCAGGAATCACCGGGGAGCTGTTTTTT. The encoded protein is CASSYSAGITGELFF.

In its sample, this clonotype was seen a few times. The chain joins TRBV9 to TRBJ1-2, with a weak D call TRBD1 (6 bases). CDR1 and CDR2 (germline): SGDLS, YYNGEE. The ends were cut back, 0 bases at V and 4 bases at J, with 16 bases in the middle. CDR3 length equals 16 residues. CDR3 sequence (DNA): TGTGCCAGCAGCGTAGCGGGACAAGAACAATTCTATGGCTACACCTTC. This translates into CASSVAGQEQFYGYTF.

This chain connects TRBV20-1 to TRBJ2-7, with a possible D match to TRBD1 (6 bases). Germline V lookup: CDR1 DFQATT, CDR2 SNEGSKA (reference sequence). V lost 6 bases and J 2 bases, leaving 14 bases between the germline ends. This CDR3 is built from 13 residues. The CDR3 bases are TGCAGTGCCATGACCGGGACACCCTACGAGCAGTACTTC. The encoded protein is CSAMTGTPYEQYF.

V gene TRBV27 combines with J gene TRBJ2-5; 7 bases align to TRBD1. Trimming cost V 4 bases and J 5 bases; bases outside gene matches: 7. Germline assignment: CDR1 MNHEY and CDR2 SMNVEV (reference sequence). The CDR3 runs to 14 residues. The CDR3 region is CASSSTGLGETQYF. The CDR3 DNA reads TGTGCCAGCAGTTCGACAGGGCTGGGGGAGACCCAGTACTTC.

The CDR3 nucleotides read TGTGCCAGCAGCAAAGAGGCCCAGCGAAGGGAGACCCAGTACTTC. This encodes CASSKEAQRRETQYF. The chain carries TRBV21-1 and TRBJ2-5; the D call TRBD2 from the table was never checked on the DNA. TRBV21-1 counts as a pseudogene. This CDR3 has 15 amino acids.

The V gene is TRBV5-1, the J gene TRBJ1-2; D is uncertain. V gave up 4 bases and J gave up 4 bases, with 11 bases separating them. The CDR3 contains 13 residues. Germline V CDR1 and CDR2: SGHRS, YFSETQ. As DNA, the CDR3 is TGCGCCAGCAGCCTTACAGCTTCCTATGGCTACACCTTC. Translating gives CASSLTASYGYTF.

In this sample, this clonotype turned up many times. The chain couples TRBV5-5 to TRBJ2-2, with D possibly TRBD1 on 6 matching bases. In germline, CDR1 is SGHKS, CDR2 YYEKEE (reference sequence). V lost 5 bases and J 8 bases, leaving 19 bases between the germline ends. The CDR3 sequence is 15 residues long. The CDR3 bases are TGTGCCAGCAGTTCGGGACAACTATCCGCGGGGGAGCTGTTTTTT. Translation gives CASSSGQLSAGELFF.

This clonotype has at least ten counts. The genes are TRBV7-2 and TRBJ2-5; maybe TRBD1 (6 bases). Germline CDR1 and CDR2: SGHTA and FQGNSA. The CDR3 covers 14 residues. V lost 4 bases to trimming and J lost 4 bases, with 13 bases between them. The CDR3 sequence is CASSWQGQRETQYF. The DNA for the CDR3 is TGTGCCAGCAGCTGGCAGGGGCAACGAGAGACCCAGTACTTC.

The rearrangement joins TRBV7-8 to TRBJ2-6; TRBD1 matches at 7 bases. Germline V CDR1 and CDR2: SGHVS, FQNEAQ. The CDR3 is made up of 18 amino acids. After removal of 5 bases from V and 2 bases from J, the junction contained 12 bases not matched to a gene. CDR3 in amino acids: CASSRTGQRRTGANVLTF. CDR3 DNA sequence: TGTGCCAGCAGCCGGACGGGACAGAGGCGGACTGGGGCCAACGTCCTGACTTTC.

This clonotype was seen more than once but under ten times. The CDR3 coding sequence is TGTGCCAGCAGCCAAGATCTGTCAGGGCTCAATGAGCAGTTCTTC. Its protein is CASSQDLSGLNEQFF. The chain uses TRBV3-1 and TRBJ2-1, with TRBD1 as a possible D gene (5 bases). In germline, CDR1 is LGHDT, CDR2 YNNKEL (reference sequence). Deletions cut 0 bases from V and 6 bases from J, with 12 bases between. The CDR3 contains 15 residues.

This clonotype turned up a few times. The CDR3 reads CATRPTSWNEQFF. Here the CDR3 DNA reads TGTGCGACCCGGCCCACTAGCTGGAATGAGCAGTTCTTC. The chain combines TRBV7-9 with TRBJ2-1; tentatively, D is TRBD2 (6 bases). Germline CDR1 reads SEHNR; CDR2 reads FQNEAQ (reference sequence). The CDR3 covers 13 residues.

J is TRBJ2-7 and V is TRBV7-6; the match to TRBD2 covers 13 bases. Trimming cost V 3 bases and J 2 bases; bases outside gene matches: 7. The CDR3 runs 17 residues. In germline, CDR1 is SGHVS, CDR2 FNYEAQ. The CDR3 sequence is CASSLGLAGQRPYEQYF. CDR3 coding DNA: TGTGCCAGCAGCTTGGGACTAGCGGGACAAAGACCCTACGAGCAGTACTTC. The full variable domain, completed using reference TRBV7-6 and TRBJ2-7, is GAGVSQSPRYKVTKRGQDVALRCDPISGHVSLYWYRQALGQGPEFLTYFNYEAQQDKSGLPNDRFSAERPEGSISTLTIQRTEQRDSAMYRCASSLGLAGQRPYEQYFGPGTRLTVT.

This clonotype occurred a few times. This sequence joins TRBV7-2 and TRBJ2-1; D is perhaps TRBD2 (5 bases). The CDR3 has 13 amino acids. Trimming stripped 1 base from V and 10 bases from J, with 11 bases between. The germline V gene has CDR1 SGHTA and CDR2 FQGNSA. Written as DNA, the CDR3 is TGTGCCAGCAGCTTAGGGTCGGGCGGGGAGCAGTTCTTC. Its translation: CASSLGSGGEQFF.

The genes are TRBV5-5 and TRBJ2-7; a possible D gene is TRBD2 (6 bases). The ends were cut back, 0 bases at V and 5 bases at J, with 9 bases in the middle. Germline loops: CDR1 SGHKS, CDR2 YYEKEE (reference sequence). This CDR3 contains 13 residues. The CDR3 spells CASSLAAGNEQYV. CDR3 nucleotides: TGTGCCAGCAGCTTGGCCGCGGGGAACGAGCAGTACGTC.

This clonotype came up many times. V gene TRBV6-5 combines with J gene TRBJ1-5, with D possibly being TRBD1 (5 bases). CDR1 and CDR2 from the germline V gene are MNHEY and SVGAGI. This CDR3 spans 14 amino acids. Trimming removed 7 bases from V and 0 bases from J, with 10 bases in between. The CDR3 coding sequence is TGTGCCAGCAAAGACAGAGATAGCAATCAGCCCCAGCATTTT. This codes for CASKDRDSNQPQHF.

In this sample, this clonotype turned up a few times. The CDR3 nucleotides are TGTGCCAGCAGCTTCTCCGACAGGGAAAAACTGTTTTTT. Encoded protein: CASSFSDREKLFF. The chain employs TRBV7-9 and TRBJ1-4, with D possibly TRBD1 on 6 matching bases. The V gene lost 3 bases and the J gene lost 8 bases, with 10 bases spanning the gap. CDR3 length: 13 residues. The V gene's germline CDR1 is SEHNR and CDR2 FQNEAQ (reference sequence).

This clonotype came up a few times. The CDR3 nucleotides are TGCGCCAGCAGCGCTGGGACAGCGAACACTGAAGCTTTCTTT. This gives the protein CASSAGTANTEAFF. This sequence joins TRBV5-1 and TRBJ1-1; 7 bases align to TRBD1. The CDR3 length is 14 residues. The germline V gene has CDR1 SGHRS and CDR2 YFSETQ. Trimming at V came to 4 bases and at J to 1 base, leaving 4 bases not matched to a gene.

This clonotype has just a few counts. The gene calls are TRBV12-3 or TRBV12-4 and TRBJ2-3, with a weak D call TRBD1 (6 bases). V was cut by 5 bases and J by 2 bases, with 11 bases left in between. The CDR3 loop spans 14 amino acids. The CDR3 protein is CASSPTGNTDTQYF. For the CDR3, the DNA is TGTGCCAGCAGTCCGACAGGAAACACAGATACGCAGTATTTT.

The sample holds many counts of this clonotype. The chain has TRBV20-1 and TRBJ1-2, with no clear D. Germline V CDR1 and CDR2: DFQATT, SNEGSKA (reference sequence). The CDR3 totals 11 residues. The chain's CDR3 is CQVVQNYGYTF. CDR3 DNA sequence: TGCCAGGTAGTCCAAAACTATGGCTACACCTTC.

This rearrangement joins TRBV29-1 to TRBJ1-2; D is undetermined. Germline CDR1 is SQVTM and CDR2 is ANQGSEA. V lost 2 bases to trimming and J lost 7 bases, with 11 bases between them. The CDR3 is 12 amino acids. The CDR3: CSVESGYSGYTF. The CDR3 region has the DNA TGCAGCGTTGAAAGTGGGTATTCTGGCTACACCTTC.

This clonotype was detected only a few times. The chain employs TRBV7-6 and TRBJ2-3, with D possibly being TRBD2 (7 bases). This CDR3 has 17 amino acids. V dropped 4 bases and J dropped 0 bases, with 17 bases sitting between them. Germline values: CDR1 SGHVS, CDR2 FNYEAQ. CDR3 protein: CASSSTWGRESTDTQYF. In nucleotides, the CDR3 is TGTGCCAGCAGCTCCACATGGGGGCGGGAGAGCACAGATACGCAGTATTTT. The variable domain in full, with the rest retrieved from reference TRBV7-6 and TRBJ2-3, is GAGVSQSPRYKVTKRGQDVALRCDPISGHVSLYWYRQALGQGPEFLTYFNYEAQQDKSGLPNDRFSAERPEGSISTLTIQRTEQRDSAMYRCASSSTWGRESTDTQYFGPGTRLTVL.

This clonotype was seen only a few times. The chain couples TRBV20-1 to TRBJ1-6; possibly TRBD1 for D (5 bases). V lost 3 bases to trimming and J lost 7 bases, with 13 bases between them. The germline V gene has CDR1 DFQATT and CDR2 SNEGSKA (reference sequence). The length of the CDR3 is 14 residues. The CDR3 bases are TGCAGTGCTAGCGGGGGGACTTCAAATTCACCCCTCCACTTT. Protein product: CSASGGTSNSPLHF.

Comment on this clonotype: This could be a read error, since a much larger clone is one nucleotide away. The chain carries TRBV7-9 and TRBJ1-3, with a possible D match to TRBD1 (5 bases). V dropped 1 base and J dropped 2 bases, with 9 bases sitting between them. This CDR3 has 15 residues. CDR1 is SEHNR and CDR2 is FQNEAQ in the germline V gene (reference sequence). In DNA form, the CDR3 reads TGTGCCAGCAGCTTAGAGATGGGGGCTGGAAACACCATATATTTT. It codes for CASSLEMGAGNTIYF.

Ten or more counts support this clonotype. The V and J genes are TRBV29-1 and TRBJ2-3; no definite D call. V was shortened by 7 bases and J by 0 bases, with 14 bases between the two germline ends. The germline CDR1 and CDR2 sequences are SQVTM and ANQGSEA. CDR3 length: 14 residues. The CDR3 sequence is CSGFGPESTDTQYF. In DNA, the CDR3 is TGCAGCGGGTTCGGACCGGAAAGCACAGATACGCAGTATTTT.

The table lists this clonotype with many counts. The J gene is TRBJ1-2, the V gene TRBV29-1, with D possibly being TRBD1 (5 bases). Germline V gives CDR1 SQVTM, CDR2 ANQGSEA. There are 11 residues in the CDR3. Trimming took 7 bases from V and 7 from J, leaving 13 bases between them. CDR3 protein: CSAQGTRGYTF. As DNA, the CDR3 is TGCAGCGCCCAGGGTACTCGTGGCTACACCTTC.